This T cell receptor (beta chain) is drawn from a study of control samples from healthy donors and cancer patients. V lost 8 bases to trimming and J lost 6 bases, with 22 bases between them. Germline-derived CDR1 and CDR2 are MNHEY and SVGAGI. CDR3 size: 15 residues. Sequencing was performed with immunoSEQ multiplex PCR; in TCRdb, only in-frame clones are kept and a portion is missing. The sample totals fewer than 200,000 clones. The sequenced sample consisted of blood. This receptor was obtained from a woman aged 25 to 45 in good health. The chain employs TRBV6-5 and TRBJ1-2; possibly TRBD1 for D (6 bases). CDR3 in amino acids: CASLRSGGAADGYTF. The CDR3 DNA follows: TGTGCCAGCCTCCGGTCGGGGGGCGCTGCGGATGGCTACACCTTC.